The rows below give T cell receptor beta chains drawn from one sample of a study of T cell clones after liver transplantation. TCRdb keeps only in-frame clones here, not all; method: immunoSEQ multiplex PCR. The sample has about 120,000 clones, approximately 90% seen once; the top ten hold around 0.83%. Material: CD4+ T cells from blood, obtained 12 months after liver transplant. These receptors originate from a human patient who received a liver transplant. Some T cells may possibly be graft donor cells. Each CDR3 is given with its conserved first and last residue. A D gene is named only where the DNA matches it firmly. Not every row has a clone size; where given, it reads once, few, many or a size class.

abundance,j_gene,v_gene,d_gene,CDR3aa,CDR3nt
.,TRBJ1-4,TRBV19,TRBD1,CASSSWTGGATNEKLFF,TGTGCCAGTAGTTCTTGGACAGGGGGCGCAACTAATGAAAAACTGTTTTTT
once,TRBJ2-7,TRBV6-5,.,CASSMGGLVVF,TGTGCCAGCAGCATGGGGGGCCTCGTCGTCTTC
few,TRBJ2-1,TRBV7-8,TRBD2,CASSLAGLAGRYNEQFF,TGTGCCAGCAGCTTAGCGGGACTAGCGGGACGGTACAATGAGCAGTTCTTC
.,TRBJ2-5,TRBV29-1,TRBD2,CSVVLGLAGVQETQYF,TGCAGCGTCGTCCTTGGACTAGCGGGGGTTCAAGAGACCCAGTACTTC
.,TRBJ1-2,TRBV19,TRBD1,CASEKGQGAGGYTF,TGTGCCAGTGAAAAGGGACAGGGGGCAGGGGGCTACACCTTC
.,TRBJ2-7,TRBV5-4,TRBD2,CASSLPSGIGEQYF,TGTGCCAGCAGCTTACCTAGCGGGATAGGCGAGCAGTACTTC
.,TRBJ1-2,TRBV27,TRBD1,CASSLSNRDRGGYTF,TGTGCCAGCAGTTTATCAAACCGGGACAGGGGTGGCTACACCTTC
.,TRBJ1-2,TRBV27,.,CASSSPDRYYGYTF,TGTGCCAGCAGTTCCCCCGACAGGTACTATGGCTACACCTTC
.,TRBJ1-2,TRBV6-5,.,CASSLGQSNYGYTF,TGTGCCAGCAGCCTCGGACAGAGTAACTATGGCTACACCTTC
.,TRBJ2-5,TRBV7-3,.,CASSQGDQKYF,TGTGCCAGCAGCCAAGGGGATCAAAAGTACTTC
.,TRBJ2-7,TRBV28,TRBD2,CASSLGLAGVLGYEQYF,TGTGCCAGCAGTTTAGGACTAGCGGGAGTTCTGGGCTACGAGCAGTACTTC
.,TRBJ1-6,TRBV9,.,CASSVVGDHSPLHF,TGTGCCAGCAGCGTGGTAGGGGATCATTCACCCCTCCACTTT
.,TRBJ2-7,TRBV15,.,CATSPGLRKYEQYF,TGTGCCACCAGCCCGGGACTGAGGAAATACGAGCAGTACTTC
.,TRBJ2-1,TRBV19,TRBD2,CASASGRVYNEQFF,TGTGCCAGCGCGAGTGGGAGGGTTTACAATGAGCAGTTCTTC
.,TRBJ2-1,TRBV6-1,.,CASSEALRWGAVNEQFF,TGTGCCAGCAGTGAAGCCCTAAGGTGGGGAGCGGTTAATGAGCAGTTCTTC
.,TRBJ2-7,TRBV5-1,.,CASSLAGLGSYEQYF,TGCGCCAGCAGCTTGGCTGGTCTGGGATCCTACGAGCAGTACTTC
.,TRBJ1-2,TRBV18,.,CASSPREDYGYTF,TGTGCCAGCTCCCCCAGGGAGGACTATGGCTACACCTTC
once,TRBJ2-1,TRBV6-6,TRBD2,CASSVTSEGYNEQFF,TGTGCCAGCAGTGTAACTAGCGAGGGCTACAATGAGCAGTTCTTC
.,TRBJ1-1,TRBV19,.,CASSIGGGYTEAFF,TGTGCCAGTAGTATAGGTGGAGGGTACACTGAAGCTTTCTTT
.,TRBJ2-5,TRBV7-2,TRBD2,CASSSIPGLAGLETQYF,TGTGCCAGCAGCTCTATACCGGGACTAGCGGGATTAGAGACCCAGTACTTC
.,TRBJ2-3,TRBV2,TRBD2,CASSEARLAGASQYF,TGTGCCAGCAGTGAAGCGCGGCTAGCGGGAGCCTCGCAGTATTTT
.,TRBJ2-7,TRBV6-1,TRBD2,CASSELAGEWSYEQYF,TGTGCCAGCAGTGAACTAGCGGGAGAGTGGAGCTACGAGCAGTACTTC
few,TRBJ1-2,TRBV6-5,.,CASTQGTKGGYGYTF,TGTGCCAGCACTCAGGGTACTAAGGGGGGTTATGGCTACACCTTC
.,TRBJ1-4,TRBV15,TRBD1,CATSRVQGRGNEKLFF,TGTGCCACCAGCAGAGTACAGGGGAGAGGAAATGAAAAACTGTTTTTT
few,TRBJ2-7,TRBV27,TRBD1,CASRARDRGYEQYF,TGTGCCAGCAGGGCCCGGGACAGGGGGTACGAGCAGTACTTC
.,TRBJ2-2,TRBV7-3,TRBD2,CASSLRPTSGGNTGELFF,TGTGCCAGCAGCTTAAGGCCCACTAGCGGCGGTAACACCGGGGAGCTGTTTTTT
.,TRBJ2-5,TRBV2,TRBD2,CASRFGTSGQETQYF,TGTGCCAGCAGATTCGGGACTAGCGGTCAAGAGACCCAGTACTTC
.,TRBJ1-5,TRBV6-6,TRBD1,CATRDSNSNQPQHF,TGTGCCACCAGGGACAGTAATAGCAATCAGCCCCAGCATTTT
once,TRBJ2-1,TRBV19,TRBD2,CASSKGGLERNEQFF,TGTGCCAGTAGTAAGGGGGGACTAGAGCGCAATGAGCAGTTCTTC
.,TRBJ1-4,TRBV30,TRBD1,CAWSNKRDRDEKLFF,TGTGCCTGGAGCAATAAAAGGGACAGGGATGAAAAACTGTTTTTT
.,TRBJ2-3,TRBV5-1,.,CASSHGTRRETDTQYF,TGCGCCAGCAGCCACGGGACTCGGAGAGAAACAGATACGCAGTATTTT
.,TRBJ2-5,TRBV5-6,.,CASSRWGGIETQYF,TGTGCCAGCAGCCGTTGGGGAGGCATAGAGACCCAGTACTTC
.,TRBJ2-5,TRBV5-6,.,CASSLGFQETQYF,TGTGCCAGCAGCCTCGGCTTTCAAGAGACCCAGTACTTC
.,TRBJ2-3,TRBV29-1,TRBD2,CSVDALLVAGEVPTADTQYF,TGCAGCGTTGATGCCCTACTCGTAGCGGGAGAGGTCCCGACAGCAGATACGCAGTATTTT
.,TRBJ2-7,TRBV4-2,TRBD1,CASSHPGQGYEQYF,TGTGCCAGCAGCCATCCGGGACAGGGCTACGAGCAGTACTTC
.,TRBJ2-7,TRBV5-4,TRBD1,CASSSRDRGTYEQYF,TGTGCCAGCAGCTCCCGGGACAGGGGGACCTACGAGCAGTACTTC
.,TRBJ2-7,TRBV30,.,CACDRSSYEQYF,TGTGCCTGCGACAGGAGCTCCTACGAGCAGTACTTC
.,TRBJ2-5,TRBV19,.,CASSIGGVPETQYF,TGTGCCAGTAGTATAGGAGGAGTCCCGGAGACCCAGTACTTC
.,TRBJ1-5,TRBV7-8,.,CASAPGTGVSNQPQHF,TGTGCCAGCGCCCCAGGGACCGGAGTGAGCAATCAGCCCCAGCATTTT
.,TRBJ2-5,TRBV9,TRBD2,CASSVSGRDETQYF,TGTGCCAGCAGCGTTAGCGGGAGGGATGAGACCCAGTACTTC
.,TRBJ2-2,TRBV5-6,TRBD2,CASRFLAGGPGELFF,TGTGCCAGCAGATTTTTAGCGGGAGGGCCGGGGGAGCTGTTTTTT
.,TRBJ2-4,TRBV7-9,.,CASSLHGPRGIQYF,TGTGCCAGCAGCCTCCATGGGCCAAGGGGCATTCAGTACTTC
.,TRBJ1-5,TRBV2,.,CASSDQGVVNQPQHF,TGTGCCAGCAGTGACCAGGGAGTTGTCAATCAGCCCCAGCATTTT
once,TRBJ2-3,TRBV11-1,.,CASSLWGRPDTDTQYF,TGTGCCAGCAGCCTCTGGGGTAGACCAGACACAGATACGCAGTATTTT
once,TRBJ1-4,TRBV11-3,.,CASSFGDKDEKLFF,TGTGCCAGCAGCTTTGGGGACAAGGATGAAAAACTGTTTTTT